Described below is a single T cell receptor (beta chain) sequence and its context. The sample originates from a study of CD8 T cells in Susac syndrome. The authors reverse transcribed roughly 0.5 to 1 ug RNA with random hexamers. An immunoSEQ multiplex PCR generated amplified TCR beta CDR3 products spanning 54 Vbeta and 13 Jbeta. Each CDR3 protein gets one entry after TCRdb re-called the immunoSEQ multiplex PCR reads with MiXCR. The sample records just over 150,000 distinct CDR3 sequences, around 95% being singletons. CD8+ and CD4+ T cells were negatively isolated; TEMRA cells were FACS-enriched. Sequencing was carried out using CD8+ T cells from PBMCs. This receptor was taken from a human donor with multiple sclerosis.

CDR3 in amino acids: CSARARLAGAADTQYF. CDR3 nucleotides: TGCAGTGCTAGGGCCAGACTAGCGGGGGCCGCAGATACGCAGTATTTT. This chain connects TRBV20-1 to TRBJ2-3, with 12 bases fitting TRBD2. CDR1 and CDR2 (germline): DFQATT, SNEGSKA (reference sequence). Unmatched junction bases numbered 8, after V lost 3 bases and J lost 4 bases. This CDR3 is built from 16 residues.